The clone carrying this T cell receptor beta chain was seen only once. What it binds is unknown. Compared with germline, one end of the junction differs, possibly owing to a read error. This sample is drawn from a study of human T cells and chemical hapten exposure. Study-wide points: Expanded TCRs made up significantly more big CDR3 similarity clusters than controls did. TCRs above 1 in 1000 frequency stayed constant with DPC sensitization.

Time point noted: patch test 2, 6 weeks after DPC sensitization. Sample treatment: therapeutic diphenylcyclopropenone sensitization with weekly scalp DPC. Unique molecular identifiers were linked by the library to individual cDNA molecules. Per the study methods: Per-sample TCR counts ranged from roughly 20,000 to 700,000, median around 96,000. MiXCR, applied by TCRdb to the RACE reads, yields one record per CDR3 protein. TCRdb, rather than the study authors, made the V and J calls. The sample consists of about 140,000 distinct CDR3 sequences, about 12% of them appearing once. CDR1 is LGHDT, CDR2 YNNKEL, per germline (reference sequence). The CDR3 is 14 amino acids.

The chain is built from TRBV3-1 and TRBJ2-1; no firm D call. The source of this sequence is a woman in her forties or fifties with alopecia areata. Some clones in this sample may be carry-over from other donors' samples. Source: whole blood, taken in connection with sensitization to the hapten diphenylcyclopropenone (DPC). The CDR3 is CVSSPLSSYNEQFF. CDR3 nucleotides: TGTGTCAGCAGCCCGTTGAGCTCCTACAATGAGCAGTTCTTC.